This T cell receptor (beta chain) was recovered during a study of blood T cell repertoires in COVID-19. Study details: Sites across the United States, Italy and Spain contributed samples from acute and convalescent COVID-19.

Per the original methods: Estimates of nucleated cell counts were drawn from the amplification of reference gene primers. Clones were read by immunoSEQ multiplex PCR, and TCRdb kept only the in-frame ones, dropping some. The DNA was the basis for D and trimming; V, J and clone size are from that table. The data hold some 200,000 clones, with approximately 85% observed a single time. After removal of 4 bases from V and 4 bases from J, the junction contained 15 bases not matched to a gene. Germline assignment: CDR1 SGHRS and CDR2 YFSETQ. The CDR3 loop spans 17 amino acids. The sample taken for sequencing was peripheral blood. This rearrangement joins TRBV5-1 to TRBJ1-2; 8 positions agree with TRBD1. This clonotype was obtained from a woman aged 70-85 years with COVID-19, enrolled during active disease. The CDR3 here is CASSPDRDAGITYGYTF. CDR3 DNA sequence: TGCGCCAGCAGCCCGGACAGGGATGCGGGTATTACCTATGGCTACACCTTC. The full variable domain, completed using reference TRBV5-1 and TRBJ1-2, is KAGVTQTPRYLIKTRGQQVTLSCSPISGHRSVSWYQQTPGQGLQFLFEYFSETQRNKGNFPGRFSGRQFSNSRSEMNVSTLELGDSALYLCASSPDRDAGITYGYTFGSGTRLTVV.